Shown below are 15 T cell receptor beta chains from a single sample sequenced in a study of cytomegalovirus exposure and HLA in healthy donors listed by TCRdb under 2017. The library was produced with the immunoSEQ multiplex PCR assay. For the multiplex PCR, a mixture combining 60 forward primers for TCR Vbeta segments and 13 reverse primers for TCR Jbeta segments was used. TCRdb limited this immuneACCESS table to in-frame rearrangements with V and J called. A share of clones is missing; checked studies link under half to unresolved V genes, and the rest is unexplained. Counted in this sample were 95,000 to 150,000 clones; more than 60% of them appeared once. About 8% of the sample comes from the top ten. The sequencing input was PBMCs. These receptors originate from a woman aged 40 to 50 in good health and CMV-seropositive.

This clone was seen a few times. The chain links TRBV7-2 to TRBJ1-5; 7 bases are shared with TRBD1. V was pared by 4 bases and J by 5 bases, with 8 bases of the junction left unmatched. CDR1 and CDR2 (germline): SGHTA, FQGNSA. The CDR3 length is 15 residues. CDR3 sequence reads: CASSSPPGGHQPQHF. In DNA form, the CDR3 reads TGTGCCAGCAGCTCCCCCCCAGGGGGTCATCAGCCCCAGCATTTT.

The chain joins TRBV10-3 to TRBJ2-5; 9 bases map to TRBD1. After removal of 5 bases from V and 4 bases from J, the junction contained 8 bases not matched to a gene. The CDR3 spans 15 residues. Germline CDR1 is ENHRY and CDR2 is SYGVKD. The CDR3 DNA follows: TGTGCCATCAGTACCCGACAGGGGGAAACAGAGACCCAGTACTTC. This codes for CAISTRQGETETQYF.

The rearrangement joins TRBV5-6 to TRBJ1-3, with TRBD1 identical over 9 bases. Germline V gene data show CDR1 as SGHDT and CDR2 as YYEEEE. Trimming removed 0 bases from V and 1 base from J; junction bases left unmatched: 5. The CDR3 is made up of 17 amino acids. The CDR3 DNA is TGTGCCAGCAGCTTGGAAGGACAGGGGATTTCTGGAAACACCATATATTTT. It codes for CASSLEGQGISGNTIYF.

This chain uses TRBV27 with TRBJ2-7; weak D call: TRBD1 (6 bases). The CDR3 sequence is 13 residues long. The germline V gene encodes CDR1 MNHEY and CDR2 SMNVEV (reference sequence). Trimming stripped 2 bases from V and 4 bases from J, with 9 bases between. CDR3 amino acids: CASSLSQGYEQYF. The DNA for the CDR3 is TGTGCCAGCAGTTTAAGTCAGGGGTACGAGCAGTACTTC.

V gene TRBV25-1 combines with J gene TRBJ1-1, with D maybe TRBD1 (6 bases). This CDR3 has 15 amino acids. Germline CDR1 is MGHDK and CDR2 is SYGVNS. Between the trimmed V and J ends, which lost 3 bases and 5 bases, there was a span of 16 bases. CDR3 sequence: CASSEGTGGATEAFF. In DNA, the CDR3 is TGTGCCAGCAGTGAGGGCACGGGGGGCGCAACTGAAGCTTTCTTT.

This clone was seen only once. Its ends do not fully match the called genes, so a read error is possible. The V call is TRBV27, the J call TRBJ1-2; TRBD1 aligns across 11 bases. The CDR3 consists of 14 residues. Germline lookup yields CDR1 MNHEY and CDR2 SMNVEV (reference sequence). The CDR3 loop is CASRWTGGDYGYPF. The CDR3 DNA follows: TGTGCCAGCAGGTGGACAGGGGGCGACTATGGCTACCCCTTC.

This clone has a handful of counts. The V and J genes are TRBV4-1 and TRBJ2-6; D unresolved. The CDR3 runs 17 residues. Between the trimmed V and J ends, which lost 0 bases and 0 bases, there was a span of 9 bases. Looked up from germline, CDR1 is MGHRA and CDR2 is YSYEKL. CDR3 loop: CASSQEALSSGANVLTF. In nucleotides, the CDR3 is TGCGCCAGCAGCCAAGAAGCCTTATCCTCTGGGGCCAACGTCCTGACTTTC.

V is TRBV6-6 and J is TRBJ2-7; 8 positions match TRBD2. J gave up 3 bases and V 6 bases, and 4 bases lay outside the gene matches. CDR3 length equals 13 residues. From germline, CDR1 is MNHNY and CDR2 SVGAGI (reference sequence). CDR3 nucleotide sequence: TGTGCCAGCAGCACCGGGGGGGGCTACGAGCAGTACTTC. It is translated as CASSTGGGYEQYF.

The CDR3 sequence: CASSSPPDKAPYEQYF. The CDR3 DNA reads TGTGCCAGCAGTTCGCCCCCGGACAAGGCCCCCTACGAGCAGTACTTC. The chain uses TRBV6-5 and TRBJ2-7; D is possibly TRBD1 (5 bases). CDR3 size: 16 residues. Germline values: CDR1 MNHEY, CDR2 SVGAGI. V was cut by 4 bases and J by 2 bases, with 18 bases left in between.

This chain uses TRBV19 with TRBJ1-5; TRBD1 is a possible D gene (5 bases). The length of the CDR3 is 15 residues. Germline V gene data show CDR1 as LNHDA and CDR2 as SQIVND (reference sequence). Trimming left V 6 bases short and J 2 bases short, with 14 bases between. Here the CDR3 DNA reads TGTGCCAGTAGAGCAGGGCCCTTGGGCAATCAGCCCCAGCATTTT. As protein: CASRAGPLGNQPQHF.

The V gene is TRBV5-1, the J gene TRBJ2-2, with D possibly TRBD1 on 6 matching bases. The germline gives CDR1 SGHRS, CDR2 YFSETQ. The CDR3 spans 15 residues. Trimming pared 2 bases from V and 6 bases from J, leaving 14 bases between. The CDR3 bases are TGCGCCAGCAGCTTCCGGGACAAGGGTCCCGGGGAGCTGTTTTTT. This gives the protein CASSFRDKGPGELFF.

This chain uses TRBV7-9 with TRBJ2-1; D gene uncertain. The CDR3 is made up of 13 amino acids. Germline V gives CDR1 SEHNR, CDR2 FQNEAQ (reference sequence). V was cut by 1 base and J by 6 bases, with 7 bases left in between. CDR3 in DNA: TGTGCCAGCAGCTTAGTCCCTTTCAATGAGCAGTTCTTC. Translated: CASSLVPFNEQFF. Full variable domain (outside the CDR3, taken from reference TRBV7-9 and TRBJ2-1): DTGVSQNPRHKITKRGQNVTFRCDPISEHNRLYWYRQTLGQGPEFLTYFQNEAQLEKSRLLSDRFSAERPKGSFSTLEIQRTEQGDSAMYLCASSLVPFNEQFFGPGTRLTVL.

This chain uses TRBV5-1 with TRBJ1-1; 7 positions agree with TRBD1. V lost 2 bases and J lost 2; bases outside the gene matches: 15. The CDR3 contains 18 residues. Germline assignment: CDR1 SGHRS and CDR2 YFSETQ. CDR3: CASSFLPSLGQTNTEAFF. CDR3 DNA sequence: TGCGCCAGCAGCTTTCTACCATCTTTGGGACAGACAAACACTGAAGCTTTCTTT.

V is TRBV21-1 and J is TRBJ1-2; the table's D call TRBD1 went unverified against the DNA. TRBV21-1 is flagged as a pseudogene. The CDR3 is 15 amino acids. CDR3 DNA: TGTGCCAGCAGCGTGCCGGGACAGGGGACTTATGGCTACACCTTC. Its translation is CASSVPGQGTYGYTF.

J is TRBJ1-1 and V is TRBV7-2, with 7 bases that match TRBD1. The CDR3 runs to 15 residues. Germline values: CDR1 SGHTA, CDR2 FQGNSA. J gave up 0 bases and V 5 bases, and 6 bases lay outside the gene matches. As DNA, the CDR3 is TGTGCCAGCAGCCCGACGGGACAGCTGAACACTGAAGCTTTCTTT. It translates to CASSPTGQLNTEAFF.